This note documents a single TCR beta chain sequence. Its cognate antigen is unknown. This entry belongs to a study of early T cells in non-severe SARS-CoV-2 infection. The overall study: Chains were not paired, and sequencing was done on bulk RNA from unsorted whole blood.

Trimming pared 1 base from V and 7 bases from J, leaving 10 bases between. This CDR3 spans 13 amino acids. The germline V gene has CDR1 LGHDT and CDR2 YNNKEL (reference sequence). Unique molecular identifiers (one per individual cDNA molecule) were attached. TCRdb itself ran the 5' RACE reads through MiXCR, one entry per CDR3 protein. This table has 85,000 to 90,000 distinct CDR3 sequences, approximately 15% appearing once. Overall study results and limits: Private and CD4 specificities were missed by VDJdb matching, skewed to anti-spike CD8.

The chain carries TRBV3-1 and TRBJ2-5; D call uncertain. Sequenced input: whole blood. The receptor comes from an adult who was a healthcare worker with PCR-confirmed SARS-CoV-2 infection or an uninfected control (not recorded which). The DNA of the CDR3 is TGTGCCAGCAGCCAAGGTGCCAGAGGGACCCAGTACTTC. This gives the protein CASSQGARGTQYF.